This T cell receptor (beta chain) is from a study of human T cells and chemical hapten exposure. Study in general: Per-sample TCR yields varied mainly from small pooled library volume differences.

TCRdb independently ran MiXCR on the RACE reads; one entry per CDR3 protein. The repertoire has more than 100,000 distinct CDR3 sequences, about 11% of them found once; the top ten carry under 2.5%. Germline trimming cut 4 bases from V and 7 bases from J; bases unmatched to any gene: 8. CDR1 and CDR2 from the germline V gene are LNHNV and YYDKDF (reference sequence). This CDR3 is 15 amino acids long. As for time point: patch test 3, about 24 weeks after DPC sensitization. The treatment was: therapeutic diphenylcyclopropenone sensitization with weekly scalp DPC. The clonotype was recovered from a woman between 50 and 59 years old with alopecia areata. Some clones in this sample may be carry-over from other donors' samples. The genes are TRBV15 and TRBJ1-4; TRBD1 matches 8 bases. The material sequenced was whole blood, taken in connection with sensitization to the hapten diphenylcyclopropenone (DPC). The CDR3 is CATSILWQGAEKLFF. For the CDR3, the DNA is TGTGCCACCAGCATTTTGTGGCAGGGGGCTGAAAAACTGTTTTTT.